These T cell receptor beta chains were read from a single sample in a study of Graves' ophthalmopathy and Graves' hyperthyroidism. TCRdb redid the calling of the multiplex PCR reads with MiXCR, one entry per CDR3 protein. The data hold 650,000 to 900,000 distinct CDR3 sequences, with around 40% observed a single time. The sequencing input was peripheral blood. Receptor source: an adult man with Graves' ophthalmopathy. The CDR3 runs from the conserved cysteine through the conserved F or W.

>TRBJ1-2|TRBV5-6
CASSLPDRGHTF
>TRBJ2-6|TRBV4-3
CASSQDPGQGANVLTF
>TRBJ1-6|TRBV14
CASSSVQGPNSPLHF
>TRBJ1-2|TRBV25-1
CASSDPRPGTSYGYTF
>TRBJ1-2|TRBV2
CASRVSGNYGYTF
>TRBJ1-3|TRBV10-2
CASSNDGNTIYF
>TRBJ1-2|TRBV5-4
CASSWGQGNLYGYTF
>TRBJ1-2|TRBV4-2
CASSQDKSYYGYTF
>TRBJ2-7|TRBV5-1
CASSSGTGGVAQYF
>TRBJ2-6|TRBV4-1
CASSQDGTGTYSGANVLTF
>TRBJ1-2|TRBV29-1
CSVDLGGEANYGYTF
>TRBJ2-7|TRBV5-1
CASSFRGQAYEQYF
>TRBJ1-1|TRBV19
CASSYGTSTEAFF
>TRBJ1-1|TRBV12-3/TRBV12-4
CASSFPRGMNTEAFF
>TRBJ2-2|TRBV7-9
CASSQSSGITGELFF
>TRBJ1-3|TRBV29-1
CSARAEAGNTIYF
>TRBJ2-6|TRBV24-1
CATSDRDSGANVLTF
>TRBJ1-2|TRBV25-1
CASSLAGGLGYGYTF
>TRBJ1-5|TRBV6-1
CANKGVGNQPQHF
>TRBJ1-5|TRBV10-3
CAFRGSNNQPQHF
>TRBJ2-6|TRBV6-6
CASSERSGAGANVLTF